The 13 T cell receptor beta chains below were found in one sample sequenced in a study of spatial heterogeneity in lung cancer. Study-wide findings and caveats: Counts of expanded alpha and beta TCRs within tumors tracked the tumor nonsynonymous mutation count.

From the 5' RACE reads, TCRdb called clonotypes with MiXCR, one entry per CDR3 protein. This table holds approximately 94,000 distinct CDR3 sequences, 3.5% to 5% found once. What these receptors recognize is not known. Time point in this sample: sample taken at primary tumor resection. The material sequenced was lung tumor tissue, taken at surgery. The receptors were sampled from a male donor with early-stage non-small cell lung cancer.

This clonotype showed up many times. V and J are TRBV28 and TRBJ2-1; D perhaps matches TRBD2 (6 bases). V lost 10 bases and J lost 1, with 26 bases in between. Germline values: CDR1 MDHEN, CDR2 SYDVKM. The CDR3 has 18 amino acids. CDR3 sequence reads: CATQPWQGRGGSYNEQFF. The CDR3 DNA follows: TGTGCCACCCAACCCTGGCAGGGTCGGGGAGGATCCTACAATGAGCAGTTCTTC.

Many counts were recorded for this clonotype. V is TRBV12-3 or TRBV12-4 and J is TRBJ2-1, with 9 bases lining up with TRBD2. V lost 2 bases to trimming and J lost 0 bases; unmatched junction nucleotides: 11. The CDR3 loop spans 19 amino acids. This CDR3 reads CASSLPSGKSGSSYNEQFF. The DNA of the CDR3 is TGTGCCAGCAGTTTACCTAGCGGGAAGTCCGGAAGCTCCTACAATGAGCAGTTCTTC.

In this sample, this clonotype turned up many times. The CDR3 is CASSLERPTRTTGELFF. The CDR3 bases are TGCGCCAGCAGCTTGGAAAGGCCCACCCGAACCACCGGGGAGCTGTTTTTT. The chain employs TRBV5-1 and TRBJ2-2, with D hard to call. Germline V lookup: CDR1 SGHRS, CDR2 YFSETQ. The CDR3 runs to 17 residues. V lost 0 bases and J 4 bases, leaving 16 bases between the germline ends.

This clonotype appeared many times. The CDR3 spells CSARDLGLAGVGTDTQYF. The CDR3, as DNA: TGCAGTGCTAGAGATCTTGGCCTAGCGGGAGTTGGAACAGATACGCAGTATTTT. This chain uses TRBV20-1 with TRBJ2-3; 10 bases line up with TRBD2. This CDR3 comprises 18 residues. After removal of 0 bases from V and 3 bases from J, the junction contained 12 bases not matched to a gene. Germline loops: CDR1 DFQATT, CDR2 SNEGSKA (reference sequence).

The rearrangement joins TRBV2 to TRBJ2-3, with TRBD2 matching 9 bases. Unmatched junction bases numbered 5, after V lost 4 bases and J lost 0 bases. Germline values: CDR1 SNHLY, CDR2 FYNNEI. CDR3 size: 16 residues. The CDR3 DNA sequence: TGTGCCAGCAGTGGTGATAGCGGGGGAAGCACAGATACGCAGTATTTT. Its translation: CASSGDSGGSTDTQYF. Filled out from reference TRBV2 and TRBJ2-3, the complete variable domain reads EPEVTQTPSHQVTQMGQEVILRCVPISNHLYFYWYRQILGQKVEFLVSFYNNEISEKSEIFDDQFSVERPDGSNFTLKIRSTKLEDSAMYFCASSGDSGGSTDTQYFGPGTRLTVL.

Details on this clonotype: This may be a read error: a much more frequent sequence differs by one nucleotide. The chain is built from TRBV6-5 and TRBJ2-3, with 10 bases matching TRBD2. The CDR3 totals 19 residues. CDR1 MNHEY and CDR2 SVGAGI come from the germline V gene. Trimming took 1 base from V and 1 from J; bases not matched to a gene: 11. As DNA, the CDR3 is TGTGCCAGCAGTTACTGCCTAGCGGGAGTCGTTCGGTGCACAGATACGCAGTATTTT. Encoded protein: CASSYCLAGVVRCTDTQYF.

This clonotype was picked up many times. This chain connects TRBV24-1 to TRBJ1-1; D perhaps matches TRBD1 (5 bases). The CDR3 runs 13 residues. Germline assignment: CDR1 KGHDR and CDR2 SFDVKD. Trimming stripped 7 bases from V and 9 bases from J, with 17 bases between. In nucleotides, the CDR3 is TGTGCCACCAGAGCCTTATTTGGGGCAAAAGCTTTCTTT. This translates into CATRALFGAKAFF.

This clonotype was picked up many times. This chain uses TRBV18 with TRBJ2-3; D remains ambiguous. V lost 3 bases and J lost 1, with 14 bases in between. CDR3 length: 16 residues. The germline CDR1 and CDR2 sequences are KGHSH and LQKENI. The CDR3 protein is CASSPRDGSGTDTQYF. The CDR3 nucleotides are TGTGCCAGCTCACCGCGTGATGGTTCGGGCACAGATACGCAGTATTTT.

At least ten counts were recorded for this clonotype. The CDR3 bases are TGTGCCAGCAGTGGCAGGGGACTAGACCCCCAGGAGCTGTTTTTT. Translated, it gives CASSGRGLDPQELFF. The chain uses TRBV2 and TRBJ2-2, with 8 nucleotides matching TRBD2. This CDR3 is 15 amino acids long. Germline V lookup: CDR1 SNHLY, CDR2 FYNNEI. Germline trimming cut 4 bases from V and 10 bases from J; bases unmatched to any gene: 11.

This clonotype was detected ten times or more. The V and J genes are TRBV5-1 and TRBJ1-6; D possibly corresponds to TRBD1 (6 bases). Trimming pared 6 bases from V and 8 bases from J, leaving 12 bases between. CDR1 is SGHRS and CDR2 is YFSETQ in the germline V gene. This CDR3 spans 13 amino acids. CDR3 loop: CASKQGEDSPLHF. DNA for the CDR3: TGCGCCAGCAAACAGGGTGAGGATTCACCCCTCCACTTT.

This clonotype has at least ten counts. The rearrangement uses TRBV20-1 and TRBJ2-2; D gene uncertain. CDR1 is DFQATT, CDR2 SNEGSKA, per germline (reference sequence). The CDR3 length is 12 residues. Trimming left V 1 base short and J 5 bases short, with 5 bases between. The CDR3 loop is CSARGWTGELFF. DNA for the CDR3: TGCAGTGCTAGAGGATGGACCGGGGAGCTGTTTTTT.

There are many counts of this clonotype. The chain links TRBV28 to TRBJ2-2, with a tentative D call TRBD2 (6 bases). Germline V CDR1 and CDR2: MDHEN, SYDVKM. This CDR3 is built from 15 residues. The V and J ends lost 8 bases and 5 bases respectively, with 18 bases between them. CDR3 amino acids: CASAGRRVPTGELFF. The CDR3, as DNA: TGTGCCAGCGCCGGACGGAGGGTACCGACCGGGGAGCTGTTTTTT. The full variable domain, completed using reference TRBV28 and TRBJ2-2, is DVKVTQSSRYLVKRTGEKVFLECVQDMDHENMFWYRQDPGLGLRLIYFSYDVKMKEKGDIPEGYSVSREKKERFSLILESASTNQTSMYLCASAGRRVPTGELFFGEGSRLTVL.

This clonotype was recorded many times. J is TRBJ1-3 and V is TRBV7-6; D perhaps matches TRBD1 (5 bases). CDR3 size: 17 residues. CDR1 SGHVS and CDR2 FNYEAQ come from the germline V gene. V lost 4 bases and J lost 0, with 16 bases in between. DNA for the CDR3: TGTGCCAGCAGCTCGCTCCGGGGGAACCCCTCTGGAAACACCATATATTTT. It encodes CASSSLRGNPSGNTIYF.